The clone carrying this T cell receptor (beta chain) was detected once. Its antigen is unknown. Sequencing used immunoSEQ multiplex PCR; TCRdb keeps in-frame clones, though not all of them. Of about 70,000 clones in the sample, approximately 86% were seen once. This record belongs to a study of OX40 agonist ivuxolimab in advanced cancers. Study background: Ivuxolimab, which is an agonistic anti-OX40 (CD134) antibody, was administered to the patients. The study enrolled dose-escalation patients with hepatocellular carcinoma, melanoma, renal cell or head and neck cancer. Overall study findings and caveats: Averaging showed that CD8+ T cells had more expanded clones than CD4+ did. No antigen was identified for the clonally expanded peripheral T cells.

With 6 bases removed from V and 5 bases from J, the gap between germline ends came to 28 bases. This CDR3 spans 17 amino acids. The germline CDR1 and CDR2 sequences are SQVTM and ANQGSEA. The starting material was CD4+ or CD8+ T cells sorted from blood, obtained in a trial of the OX40 agonist ivuxolimab. The receptor was isolated from an adult with an advanced solid tumor such as melanoma, head and neck, liver or kidney cancer. This rearrangement joins TRBV29-1 to TRBJ2-5; TRBD2 might be the D (6 bases). The CDR3 DNA reads as TGCAGCGTCTGGGGTGTTGTTATAGCGGTCCCGTGGGAGACCCAGTACTTC. It codes for CSVWGVVIAVPWETQYF.